These T cell receptor beta chains were read from a single sample in a study of shared clonotypes between healthy human individuals. The data were produced by immunoSEQ multiplex PCR, yet TCRdb's version contains in-frame clones alone and is incomplete. This table holds approximately 590,000 clones, roughly 95% found once. Sequencing was carried out using naive CD8+ T cells sorted from blood. These receptors all stem from a woman aged 25-40 years in good health. Both conserved end residues are part of each CDR3. Fields, in order: D gene, V gene, J gene, clone size, CDR3 DNA, CDR3 protein. D genes are given only for firm matches. Part of the rows lack a size; the others show once, few, many or a class for expanded clones.

D gene: TRBD2; V gene: TRBV28; J gene: TRBJ2-7; clone size: NA; CDR3 DNA: TGTGCCAGCAGTTTCACCCGAAGCGGGAGACCTTACGAGCAGTACTTC; CDR3 protein: CASSFTRSGRPYEQYF
D gene: NA; V gene: TRBV21-1; J gene: TRBJ2-3; clone size: NA; CDR3 DNA: TGTGCCAGCAGTCAAACTAGCGGGAGGGTCACAGATACGCAGTATTTT; CDR3 protein: CASSQTSGRVTDTQYF
D gene: NA; V gene: TRBV7-3; J gene: TRBJ2-7; clone size: NA; CDR3 DNA: TGTGCCAGCAGCTTGGGGGAGAACTACGAGCAGTACTTC; CDR3 protein: CASSLGENYEQYF
D gene: NA; V gene: TRBV30; J gene: TRBJ2-2; clone size: NA; CDR3 DNA: TGTGCCTTGATGGACAGGAACACCGGGGAGCTGTTTTTT; CDR3 protein: CALMDRNTGELFF
D gene: NA; V gene: TRBV2; J gene: TRBJ2-7; clone size: NA; CDR3 DNA: TGTGCCAGCAGTGAGGAGGGGCCAAGCTCCTACGAGCAGTACTTC; CDR3 protein: CASSEEGPSSYEQYF
D gene: TRBD2; V gene: TRBV9; J gene: TRBJ2-1; clone size: NA; CDR3 DNA: TGTGCCAGCAGCGAGAGAACCGGGACTAGCGGGAGGGCCTACAATGAGCAGTTCTTC; CDR3 protein: CASSERTGTSGRAYNEQFF
D gene: NA; V gene: TRBV7-9; J gene: TRBJ1-4; clone size: NA; CDR3 DNA: TGTGCCAGCAGCTTAGAACAGGGAGGTGAAAAACTGTTTTTT; CDR3 protein: CASSLEQGGEKLFF
D gene: NA; V gene: TRBV5-1; J gene: TRBJ2-1; clone size: NA; CDR3 DNA: TGCGCCAGCAGCCCAAGGGGGAGCTCCTACAATGAGCAGTTCTTC; CDR3 protein: CASSPRGSSYNEQFF
D gene: NA; V gene: TRBV28; J gene: TRBJ2-7; clone size: NA; CDR3 DNA: TGTCACAGGGAAAGCTACGAGCAGTACTTC; CDR3 protein: CHRESYEQYF
D gene: NA; V gene: TRBV7-8; J gene: TRBJ2-1; clone size: once; CDR3 DNA: TGTGCCAGCAGCCCAGGAGCGGCTTACAATGAGCAGTTCTTC; CDR3 protein: CASSPGAAYNEQFF
D gene: NA; V gene: TRBV7-9; J gene: TRBJ1-2; clone size: NA; CDR3 DNA: TGTGCCAGCAGCTCAGGGTTCGGCTATGGCTACACCTTC; CDR3 protein: CASSSGFGYGYTF
D gene: NA; V gene: TRBV9; J gene: TRBJ1-5; clone size: few; CDR3 DNA: TGTGCCAGCAGCACCGACGGGGGGGTGAATCAGCCCCAGCATTTT; CDR3 protein: CASSTDGGVNQPQHF
D gene: NA; V gene: TRBV29-1; J gene: TRBJ2-3; clone size: NA; CDR3 DNA: TGCAGCGTTGAAGTGGGCCCTCCCTCGGTGATTGATACGCAGTATTTT; CDR3 protein: CSVEVGPPSVIDTQYF
D gene: TRBD2; V gene: TRBV7-9; J gene: TRBJ2-1; clone size: NA; CDR3 DNA: TGTGCCAGCAGCTTAGTAGCGGGGAATGAGCAGTTCTTC; CDR3 protein: CASSLVAGNEQFF
D gene: NA; V gene: TRBV5-6; J gene: TRBJ2-1; clone size: NA; CDR3 DNA: TGTGCCAGCAGCTTCATGAGAGGGTTATCCTACAATGAGCAGTTCTTC; CDR3 protein: CASSFMRGLSYNEQFF
D gene: NA; V gene: TRBV28; J gene: TRBJ2-5; clone size: NA; CDR3 DNA: TGTGCCAGCAGGCCACTCGACAGCCTAAGACAAGAGACCCAGTACTTC; CDR3 protein: CASRPLDSLRQETQYF
D gene: NA; V gene: TRBV29-1; J gene: TRBJ2-7; clone size: NA; CDR3 DNA: TGCAGCGTTGTGTTCAGGGAAGCCTACGAGCAGTACTTC; CDR3 protein: CSVVFREAYEQYF
D gene: NA; V gene: TRBV28; J gene: TRBJ1-1; clone size: few; CDR3 DNA: TGTGCCAGCAGCAGCCTCAACAGGGCTTCCGTTGAAGCTTTCTTT; CDR3 protein: CASSSLNRASVEAFF
D gene: NA; V gene: TRBV5-6; J gene: TRBJ1-1; clone size: NA; CDR3 DNA: TGTGCCAGCAGCTTGGGGGGCGGCACTGAAGCTTTCTTT; CDR3 protein: CASSLGGGTEAFF
D gene: TRBD2; V gene: TRBV29-1; J gene: TRBJ2-1; clone size: NA; CDR3 DNA: TGCAGCCTCTTAGCGGGAGGCCACAATGAGCAGTTCTTC; CDR3 protein: CSLLAGGHNEQFF
D gene: NA; V gene: TRBV19; J gene: TRBJ2-2; clone size: NA; CDR3 DNA: TGTGCCAGTAGTATCCTTGTCGACGGGGAGCTGTTTTTT; CDR3 protein: CASSILVDGELFF
D gene: TRBD2; V gene: TRBV5-4; J gene: TRBJ2-5; clone size: NA; CDR3 DNA: TGTGCCAGCAGCTTGGGGGGAGCGGGAGACCGGCAAGAGACCCAGTACTTC; CDR3 protein: CASSLGGAGDRQETQYF
D gene: TRBD1; V gene: TRBV5-6; J gene: TRBJ1-2; clone size: NA; CDR3 DNA: TGTGCCAGCAGCTGGGGACAGGGCATACTGTATGGCTACACCTTC; CDR3 protein: CASSWGQGILYGYTF
D gene: NA; V gene: TRBV27; J gene: TRBJ1-6; clone size: NA; CDR3 DNA: TGTGCCAGCACCTACGGGTCAGAGGGGAAGCGTCCCCTCCACTTT; CDR3 protein: CASTYGSEGKRPLHF
D gene: NA; V gene: TRBV7-2; J gene: TRBJ2-7; clone size: NA; CDR3 DNA: TGTGCCAGCAGCGGGCTAGGTGACAGCGAGCAGTACTTC; CDR3 protein: CASSGLGDSEQYF
D gene: TRBD2; V gene: TRBV4-1; J gene: TRBJ2-3; clone size: NA; CDR3 DNA: TGCGCCAGCAGCCAAGAGAGGGGGACTAGCCTCACAGATACGCAGTATTTT; CDR3 protein: CASSQERGTSLTDTQYF
D gene: NA; V gene: TRBV27; J gene: TRBJ2-3; clone size: NA; CDR3 DNA: TGTGCCAGCAGTGCCAGCACAGATACGCAGTATTTT; CDR3 protein: CASSASTDTQYF
D gene: TRBD2; V gene: TRBV13; J gene: TRBJ2-3; clone size: once; CDR3 DNA: TGTGCCAGCAGCTGGGGACTAGCGGGAGTAGGTACGCAGTATTTT; CDR3 protein: CASSWGLAGVGTQYF
D gene: NA; V gene: TRBV25-1; J gene: TRBJ2-4; clone size: NA; CDR3 DNA: TGTGCCAGCAGTGACCCAGGTTACCGAAACATTCAGTACTTC; CDR3 protein: CASSDPGYRNIQYF
D gene: NA; V gene: TRBV28; J gene: TRBJ2-1; clone size: NA; CDR3 DNA: TGTGCCAGCAGTTTGGCTACAATAGACAATGAGCAGTTCTTC; CDR3 protein: CASSLATIDNEQFF
D gene: NA; V gene: TRBV27; J gene: TRBJ1-1; clone size: NA; CDR3 DNA: TGTGCCAGCAGTTTATCGAGGAGTGCGGGGAACACTGAAGCTTTCTTT; CDR3 protein: CASSLSRSAGNTEAFF
D gene: TRBD1; V gene: TRBV5-6; J gene: TRBJ1-2; clone size: NA; CDR3 DNA: TGTGCCAGCAGGGACAGGGCCTATGGCTACACCTTC; CDR3 protein: CASRDRAYGYTF
D gene: TRBD2; V gene: TRBV4-1; J gene: TRBJ2-5; clone size: NA; CDR3 DNA: TGCGCCAGCAGCCAAGATCGTAAGCGGGAGGGCGAAGAGACCCAGTACTTC; CDR3 protein: CASSQDRKREGEETQYF
D gene: NA; V gene: TRBV7-6; J gene: TRBJ2-7; clone size: NA; CDR3 DNA: TGTGCCAGCAGCGCAGGGGACTCCTACGAGCAGTACTTC; CDR3 protein: CASSAGDSYEQYF
D gene: NA; V gene: TRBV4-1; J gene: TRBJ2-4; clone size: once; CDR3 DNA: TGCGCCAGCAGCCAAGTTTGGGGGCCCAAAAACATTCAGTACTTC; CDR3 protein: CASSQVWGPKNIQYF
D gene: NA; V gene: TRBV6-6; J gene: TRBJ2-3; clone size: NA; CDR3 DNA: TGTGCCAGCAGTTACTCGAACACAGATACGCAGTATTTT; CDR3 protein: CASSYSNTDTQYF
D gene: NA; V gene: TRBV7-9; J gene: TRBJ2-3; clone size: NA; CDR3 DNA: TGTGCCAGCAGTCGAAATTCCGGGACCGAGGCAGATACGCAGTATTTT; CDR3 protein: CASSRNSGTEADTQYF
D gene: TRBD1; V gene: TRBV7-6; J gene: TRBJ1-1; clone size: NA; CDR3 DNA: TGTGCCAGCAGCTTAGACAGATCGAACAGGGGCCAAGCTGAAGCTTTCTTT; CDR3 protein: CASSLDRSNRGQAEAFF
D gene: NA; V gene: TRBV2; J gene: TRBJ1-2; clone size: NA; CDR3 DNA: TGTGCCAGCAGTGCAGAGGGGGAATCAAACTATGGCTACACCTTC; CDR3 protein: CASSAEGESNYGYTF
D gene: NA; V gene: TRBV28; J gene: TRBJ2-2; clone size: NA; CDR3 DNA: TGTGCCAGCAGTTTGGCCAGGCGGTACACCGGGGAGCTGTTTTTT; CDR3 protein: CASSLARRYTGELFF
D gene: NA; V gene: TRBV6-1; J gene: TRBJ1-2; clone size: NA; CDR3 DNA: TGTGCCAGCAAGTCCCAGGTAGAGAACTATGGCTACACCTTC; CDR3 protein: CASKSQVENYGYTF
D gene: NA; V gene: TRBV9; J gene: TRBJ2-7; clone size: NA; CDR3 DNA: TGTGCCAGCAGCGTAGGGGGGTCCCCCTACGAGCAGTACTTC; CDR3 protein: CASSVGGSPYEQYF
D gene: TRBD1; V gene: TRBV19; J gene: TRBJ2-7; clone size: NA; CDR3 DNA: TGTGCCAGTAGCCACGGGGACAGGGCCTACGAGCAGTACTTC; CDR3 protein: CASSHGDRAYEQYF
D gene: TRBD2; V gene: TRBV4-1; J gene: TRBJ2-7; clone size: NA; CDR3 DNA: TGCGCCAGCAGCCCGTCCCCCGCCGGGAGGAACGTTGACTACGAGCAGTACTTC; CDR3 protein: CASSPSPAGRNVDYEQYF
D gene: NA; V gene: TRBV6-5; J gene: TRBJ2-3; clone size: NA; CDR3 DNA: TGTGCCAGCAGTTCTTTTGGCCCCCTAGATACGCAGTATTTT; CDR3 protein: CASSSFGPLDTQYF
D gene: NA; V gene: TRBV13; J gene: TRBJ2-3; clone size: NA; CDR3 DNA: TGTGCCAGCAGCTTTACAGATACGCAGTATTTT; CDR3 protein: CASSFTDTQYF
D gene: TRBD1; V gene: TRBV4-1; J gene: TRBJ1-1; clone size: NA; CDR3 DNA: TGCGCCAGCAGCCACCACAGGGGAGGGGGCACTGAAGCTTTCTTT; CDR3 protein: CASSHHRGGGTEAFF
D gene: TRBD1; V gene: TRBV27; J gene: TRBJ2-2; clone size: NA; CDR3 DNA: TGTGCCAGCAGTTTTGGGACAGGGTTCGGGGAGCTGTTTTTT; CDR3 protein: CASSFGTGFGELFF
D gene: NA; V gene: TRBV30; J gene: TRBJ2-7; clone size: NA; CDR3 DNA: TGTGCCTGGATGTCTGCCTACGAGCAGTACTTC; CDR3 protein: CAWMSAYEQYF
D gene: NA; V gene: TRBV29-1; J gene: TRBJ2-7; clone size: NA; CDR3 DNA: TGCAGCGTTGAAGACACAGTGTCCCGTAAGGGGCAGTACTTC; CDR3 protein: CSVEDTVSRKGQYF
D gene: TRBD1; V gene: TRBV10-1; J gene: TRBJ2-5; clone size: NA; CDR3 DNA: TGCGCCAGCAGTGAGGACAGGGCCCAAGAGACCCAGTACTTC; CDR3 protein: CASSEDRAQETQYF